This T cell receptor (beta chain) is drawn from a study of shared clonotypes between healthy human individuals. Points from the study as a whole: It was the non-shared clonotypes that had lower generation probabilities than clonotypes shared by all four donors.

CDR1 and CDR2 from the germline V gene are SGDLS and YYNGEE. Trimming stripped 3 bases from V and 3 bases from J, with 10 bases between. The CDR3 covers 14 residues. Remarks on this clone: Its matching antigen is unknown.

Profiled with immunoSEQ multiplex PCR; TCRdb holds only in-frame clones, not every one. Counted here are roughly 2.2 million clones, just over 90% occurring once; the ten biggest clones make up about 0.41%. The sequencing sample was made of naive CD4+ T cells from PBMCs. Subset: CD45RA+ positively selected. The genes are TRBV9 and TRBJ1-5, with D possibly being TRBD1 (5 bases). The receptor comes from a young man in good health. Some clones in this sample may be carry-over from other donors' samples. The CDR3 is CASSATAYNQPQHF. The CDR3 DNA is TGTGCCAGCAGCGCGACAGCCTACAATCAGCCCCAGCATTTT.